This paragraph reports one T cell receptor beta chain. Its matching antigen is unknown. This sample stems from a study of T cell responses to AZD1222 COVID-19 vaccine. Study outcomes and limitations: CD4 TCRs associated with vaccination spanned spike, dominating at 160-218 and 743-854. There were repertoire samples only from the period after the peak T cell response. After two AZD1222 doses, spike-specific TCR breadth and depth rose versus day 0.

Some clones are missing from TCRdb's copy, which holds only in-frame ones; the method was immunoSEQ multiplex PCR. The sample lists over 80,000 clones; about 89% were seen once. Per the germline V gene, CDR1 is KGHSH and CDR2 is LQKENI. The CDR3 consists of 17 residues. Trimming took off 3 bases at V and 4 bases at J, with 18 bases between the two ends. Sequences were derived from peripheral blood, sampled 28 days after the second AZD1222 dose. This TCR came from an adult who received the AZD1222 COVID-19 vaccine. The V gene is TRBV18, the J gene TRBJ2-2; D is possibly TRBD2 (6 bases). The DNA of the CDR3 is TGTGCCAGCTCACCTTTGGGACCGGGGGTTAGCACCGGGGAGCTGTTTTTT. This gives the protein CASSPLGPGVSTGELFF.